The 26 T cell receptor beta chains presented below share a single source sample, sequenced in a study of CD8+CD57+ T cells in acquired aplastic anemia. Patients who underwent sequencing had shown CD8+CD57+ cell expansion by flow cytometry. TCR beta VDJ and CDR3 profiles were obtained from a genomic DNA template. From the reads, TCRdb called clonotypes with MiXCR, one entry per CDR3 protein. Of a few hundred thousand distinct CDR3 sequences in the sample, less than 35% were seen once. Sequencing input: sorted CD4+, CD8+, or CD8+CD57+ T cells (not recorded which) from PBMCs. Every receptor here comes from a human donor with aplastic anemia.

The chain has TRBV5-6 and TRBJ2-5; 8 bases fit TRBD1. The CDR3 covers 14 residues. Germline V gives CDR1 SGHDT, CDR2 YYEEEE. V was pared by 4 bases and J by 5 bases, with 7 bases of the junction left unmatched. The chain's CDR3 is CASSLTGVRETQYF. The CDR3 DNA reads TGTGCCAGCAGCCTGACAGGGGTTCGGGAGACCCAGTACTTC. The whole variable domain, remainder taken from reference TRBV5-6 and TRBJ2-5, is DAGVTQSPTHLIKTRGQQVTLRCSPKSGHDTVSWYQQALGQGPQFIFQYYEEEERQRGNFPDRFSGHQFPNYSSELNVNALLLGDSALYLCASSLTGVRETQYFGPGTRLLVL.

This clonotype was seen many times. This chain uses TRBV5-1 with TRBJ1-6; D gene unclear. The CDR3 is made up of 14 amino acids. The V gene's germline CDR1 is SGHRS and CDR2 YFSETQ. Trimming stripped 5 bases from V and 6 bases from J, with 12 bases between. CDR3 sequence (DNA): TGCGCCAGCAGGGAGGCGTCGGCTAATTCACCCCTCCACTTT. Residues: CASREASANSPLHF. Variable domain in full (rest from reference TRBV5-1 and TRBJ1-6): KAGVTQTPRYLIKTRGQQVTLSCSPISGHRSVSWYQQTPGQGLQFLFEYFSETQRNKGNFPGRFSGRQFSNSRSEMNVSTLELGDSALYLCASREASANSPLHFGNGTRLTVT.

This clonotype has just a few counts. This sequence joins TRBV11-3 and TRBJ2-5; 11 bases line up with TRBD2. The CDR3 totals 17 residues. V dropped 3 bases and J dropped 0; count of bases not matched to a gene: 6. Germline V lookup: CDR1 SGHNT, CDR2 YENEEA. In DNA form, the CDR3 reads TGTGCCAGCAGCTTCTCACTAGCGGGGGCCGACCAAGAGACCCAGTACTTC. Translating it yields CASSFSLAGADQETQYF. Using reference TRBV11-3 and TRBJ2-5 for the parts outside the CDR3, the full variable domain is EAGVVQSPRYKIIEKKQPVAFWCNPISGHNTLYWYLQNLGQGPELLIRYENEEAVDDSQLPKDRFSAERLKGVDSTLKIQPAELGDSAVYLCASSFSLAGADQETQYFGPGTRLLVL.

This clonotype was counted only a few times. V and J are TRBV2 and TRBJ2-5; 9 positions match TRBD1. The ends lost 6 bases at V and 0 bases at J; junction bases unmatched: 5. The CDR3 runs 15 residues. Germline V CDR1 and CDR2: SNHLY, FYNNEI. CDR3 sequence (DNA): TGTGCCAGCAGACAGGGGGCGCGCAACCAAGAGACCCAGTACTTC. This translates into CASRQGARNQETQYF.

The rearrangement links TRBV29-1 to TRBJ2-2; D gene unclear. Deletions cut 4 bases from V and 0 bases from J, with 6 bases between. The CDR3 length is 13 residues. Germline CDR1 is SQVTM and CDR2 is ANQGSEA. The DNA of the CDR3 is TGCAGCGTTGGGATAGCGAACACCGGGGAGCTGTTTTTT. Its protein is CSVGIANTGELFF.

Concerning this clonotype itself: A read error may account for a junction end that differs from germline. This chain connects TRBV20-1 to TRBJ2-7, with 9 bases identical to TRBD1. Germline loops: CDR1 DFQATT, CDR2 SNEGSKA (reference sequence). The CDR3 consists of 15 residues. CDR3 sequence reads: CSPRDKTGGSYEQYF. In DNA form, the CDR3 reads TGCAGTCCTAGAGATAAGACAGGGGGTTCCTACGAGCAGTACTTC.

The V and J genes are TRBV7-2 and TRBJ2-3, with 12 bases that match TRBD2. CDR1 SGHTA and CDR2 FQGNSA come from the germline V gene. The CDR3 consists of 18 residues. The ends lost 5 bases at V and 4 bases at J; junction bases unmatched: 13. The CDR3 protein is CASSHASGGAISPDTQYF. The CDR3, as DNA: TGTGCCAGCAGCCACGCTAGCGGGGGGGCCATCTCTCCAGATACGCAGTATTTT. The full variable domain, completed using reference TRBV7-2 and TRBJ2-3, is GAGVSQSPSNKVTEKGKDVELRCDPISGHTALYWYRQSLGQGLEFLIYFQGNSAPDKSGLPSDRFSAERTGGSVSTLTIQRTQQEDSAVYLCASSHASGGAISPDTQYFGPGTRLTVL.

The V and J genes are TRBV9 and TRBJ1-6; D perhaps matches TRBD1 (5 bases). The CDR3 runs 17 residues. Germline lookup yields CDR1 SGDLS and CDR2 YYNGEE. Deletions cut 4 bases from V and 1 base from J, with 15 bases between. This CDR3 reads CASSPTDTNSYNSPLHF. CDR3 sequence (DNA): TGTGCCAGCAGCCCCACGGACACAAATTCCTATAATTCACCCCTCCACTTT.

This clonotype has at least ten counts. The chain joins TRBV7-2 to TRBJ1-2; D possibly corresponds to TRBD1 (5 bases). Germline V CDR1 and CDR2: SGHTA, FQGNSA. CDR3 length: 15 amino acids. Deletions cut 9 bases from V and 2 bases from J, with 19 bases between. In nucleotides, the CDR3 is TGTGCCAGTCCCTTTATAGGTCCAGGGAACTATGGCTACACCTTC. It is translated as CASPFIGPGNYGYTF. Drawing the rest from reference TRBV7-2 and TRBJ1-2, the complete variable domain is GAGVSQSPSNKVTEKGKDVELRCDPISGHTALYWYRQSLGQGLEFLIYFQGNSAPDKSGLPSDRFSAERTGGSVSTLTIQRTQQEDSAVYLCASPFIGPGNYGYTFGSGTRLTVV.

This clonotype was detected only a few times. The genes are TRBV25-1 and TRBJ2-3; 7 bases map to TRBD2. The CDR3 extends over 18 amino acids. Germline V gene lookup returns CDR1 MGHDK and CDR2 SYGVNS. The V gene end was trimmed by 2 bases and the J gene end by 3 bases; junction bases not matched to a gene: 14. Here the CDR3 reads CASSEAQQRAGVTDTQYF. Written as DNA, the CDR3 is TGTGCCAGCAGTGAAGCCCAACAGAGGGCGGGAGTAACAGATACGCAGTATTTT.

This clonotype showed up just a few times. This chain uses TRBV6-2 or TRBV6-3 with TRBJ1-5, with D maybe TRBD1 (6 bases). Trimming took 2 bases from V and 6 from J, leaving 11 bases between them. This CDR3 contains 14 residues. Germline V gives CDR1 MNHEY, CDR2 SVGEGT. CDR3 sequence: CASSYPGAGQPQHF. As DNA, the CDR3 is TGTGCCAGCAGTTACCCAGGGGCGGGTCAGCCCCAGCATTTT.

This clonotype was seen more than once but under ten times. The chain carries TRBV5-1 and TRBJ2-1, with D possibly being TRBD1 (5 bases). CDR1 and CDR2 (germline): SGHRS, YFSETQ. Trimming left V 3 bases short and J 5 bases short, with 12 bases between. This CDR3 spans 14 amino acids. In DNA, the CDR3 is TGCGCCAGCAGCTCCTTTTCAGGGAACAATGAGCAGTTCTTC. Amino acid sequence: CASSSFSGNNEQFF.

This clonotype occurred many times. The gene calls are TRBV7-8 and TRBJ1-1, with D hard to call. The germline V gene encodes CDR1 SGHVS and CDR2 FQNEAQ. The CDR3 length is 15 residues. V lost 2 bases, J lost 1 base, and 11 bases lay in between. CDR3 sequence reads: CASSLRAGENTEAFF. The DNA for the CDR3 is TGTGCCAGCAGCTTAAGGGCCGGCGAGAACACTGAAGCTTTCTTT.

V gene TRBV19 combines with J gene TRBJ2-1, with TRBD1 matching over 8 bases. The CDR3 consists of 14 residues. The V segment lost 3 bases and the J segment 4 bases; nucleotides outside the gene matches: 2. The germline CDR1 and CDR2 sequences are LNHDA and SQIVND (reference sequence). CDR3 loop: CASSIDRGYNEQFF. The DNA for the CDR3 is TGTGCCAGTAGTATTGACAGGGGTTACAATGAGCAGTTCTTC.

This rearrangement joins TRBV5-5 to TRBJ2-7; D tentatively fits TRBD1 or TRBD2 (5 bases each). The V gene lost 4 bases and the J gene lost 4 bases, with 15 bases spanning the gap. CDR1 is SGHKS, CDR2 YYEKEE, per germline (reference sequence). The CDR3 length is 14 residues. The CDR3 DNA follows: TGTGCCAGCAGCGAGGGACCGCCAATATACGAGCAGTACTTC. This encodes CASSEGPPIYEQYF. Drawing the rest from reference TRBV5-5 and TRBJ2-7, the complete variable domain is DAGVTQSPTHLIKTRGQQVTLRCSPISGHKSVSWYQQVLGQGPQFIFQYYEKEERGRGNFPDRFSARQFPNYSSELNVNALLLGDSALYLCASSEGPPIYEQYFGPGTRLTVT.

This clonotype was picked up one time. The rearrangement joins TRBV20-1 to TRBJ2-7; maybe TRBD2 (6 bases). Germline V lookup: CDR1 DFQATT, CDR2 SNEGSKA (reference sequence). V was shortened by 3 bases and J by 6 bases, with 18 bases between the two germline ends. The CDR3 is 14 residues long. DNA for the CDR3: TGCAGTGCTAGTCGGCTAGCGACATTTGGCGAGCAGTACTTC. Translation gives CSASRLATFGEQYF.

This clonotype was seen once. V is TRBV3-1 and J is TRBJ1-2, with 9 bases lining up with TRBD1. The CDR3 totals 14 residues. V lost 7 bases and J lost 9; bases outside the gene matches: 12. Germline values: CDR1 LGHDT, CDR2 YNNKEL (reference sequence). CDR3 in amino acids: CASNDLGQGLSYTF. Here the CDR3 DNA reads TGTGCCAGCAACGACTTGGGACAGGGCCTTAGCTACACCTTC.

The chain links TRBV4-1 to TRBJ1-6; tentatively, D is TRBD1 (5 bases). Deletions cut 2 bases from V and 9 bases from J, with 17 bases between. Per germline, CDR1 MGHRA and CDR2 YSYEKL. The CDR3 has 16 amino acids. This chain's CDR3 is CASSQLGLLVGSPLHF. CDR3 sequence (DNA): TGCGCCAGCAGCCAATTGGGGCTTTTAGTGGGTTCACCCCTCCACTTT.

Worth noting for this clonotype: One end of the junction is discordant with germline, which a read error may explain. The chain recombines TRBV7-2 with TRBJ1-5; the D gene is possibly TRBD1 (5 bases). CDR3 size: 15 residues. Germline assignment: CDR1 SGHTA and CDR2 FQGNSA. As DNA, the CDR3 is TGTGCCTGCAGCTTGGCGGGGGGAGTGGATCAGCCCCAGCATTTT. Encoded protein: CACSLAGGVDQPQHF.

The rearrangement links TRBV11-2 to TRBJ2-1; D not certain. Germline V gives CDR1 SGHAT, CDR2 FQNNGV. This CDR3 spans 14 amino acids. The ends were cut back, 7 bases at V and 5 bases at J, with 15 bases in the middle. CDR3 loop: CASIFDQLNNEQFF. CDR3 bases: TGTGCCAGCATTTTTGACCAGTTAAACAATGAGCAGTTCTTC.

With regard to this clonotype: A read error is possible here, since a much larger clone lies one base away. The conserved phenylalanine or tryptophan normally closing the CDR3 is absent here, so this likely arose from a read error. The chain links TRBV20-1 to TRBJ2-7; D is perhaps TRBD1 (7 bases). This CDR3 has 13 amino acids. Trimming cost V 5 bases and J 0 bases, with 11 bases left between them. Germline V CDR1 and CDR2: DFQATT, SNEGSKA (reference sequence). CDR3 protein: CSAGGGSSYEQYL. CDR3 in DNA: TGCAGTGCTGGAGGGGGCAGCTCCTACGAGCAGTACCTC.

This clonotype was seen a few times. The chain joins TRBV6-5 to TRBJ2-7; tentatively, D is TRBD1 (6 bases). Germline V gives CDR1 MNHEY, CDR2 SVGAGI. The CDR3 spans 15 residues. V was shortened by 4 bases and J by 0 bases, with 13 bases between the two germline ends. The CDR3 reads CASSLTQGPSYEQYF. In DNA, the CDR3 is TGTGCCAGCAGTTTAACACAGGGACCCTCCTACGAGCAGTACTTC.

CDR3 coding DNA: TGCAGTGCTAGGGCCACAGTGAATAGCAATCAGCCCCAGCATTTT. Translating it yields CSARATVNSNQPQHF. This chain links TRBV20-1 with TRBJ1-5; D gene ambiguous. V lost 3 bases and J 0 bases, leaving 12 bases between the germline ends. The germline V gene encodes CDR1 DFQATT and CDR2 SNEGSKA (reference sequence). This CDR3 spans 15 amino acids.

In this sample, this clonotype turned up a few times. The J gene is TRBJ1-1, the V gene TRBV6-5, with D possibly matching TRBD1 (6 bases). CDR1 is MNHEY, CDR2 SVGAGI, per germline. The CDR3 is made up of 16 amino acids. V dropped 1 base and J dropped 7 bases, with 19 bases sitting between them. CDR3 loop: CASSYWPPGETFEAFF. As DNA, the CDR3 is TGTGCCAGCAGTTACTGGCCCCCAGGGGAAACCTTTGAAGCTTTCTTT.

This clonotype appeared a few times. CDR3 nucleotides: TGTGCCTGGAACTTCCGGACAGGGACCGATTCACCCCTCCACTTT. Its translation: CAWNFRTGTDSPLHF. The chain uses TRBV30 and TRBJ1-6; 8 bases agree with TRBD1. CDR3 length: 15 residues. V shed 4 bases, J shed 8 bases, and the junction held 10 bases outside the gene matches. Germline V gene sequence: CDR1 GTSNPN, CDR2 SVGIG (reference sequence).

The rearrangement links TRBV7-3 to TRBJ2-4; possibly TRBD2 for D (5 bases). The V and J ends lost 5 bases and 0 bases respectively, with 23 bases between them. The CDR3 consists of 19 residues. Looked up from germline, CDR1 is SGHTA and CDR2 is FQGTGA. The CDR3 sequence: CASSPPVVGMGVAKNIQYF. DNA for the CDR3: TGTGCCAGCAGCCCTCCGGTGGTCGGGATGGGTGTAGCCAAAAACATTCAGTACTTC.